This T cell receptor (beta chain) derives from a study of blood T cell repertoires in COVID-19 (dated by TCRdb to the early 2020s). With respect to the entire study: Samples covering the acute and convalescent phases of COVID-19 were provided by collaborators in the United States, Italy and Spain. Samples came from the ongoing ImmuneRACE study (first 160 participants) plus 1,254 subjects from 6 global collaborators. A freely available public database, intended as a resource for researchers studying the immune response to SARS-CoV-2, is where the repertoires were released. HLA class I and class II types, where available, came from metadata supplied by the sample provider rather than from assay-based typing. Subjects who had been exposed to COVID-19, were actively infected with it, or had recovered from it provided the deeply sampled blood TCRbeta repertoires that made up the dataset. Sample metadata almost always included a de-identified subject ID, COVID-19 status, age in years and sex. The material from the prospective study consisted of cDNA or gDNA derived from T cells, B-cell-depleted T cells, or PBMCs. The investigation overall reported the following: The amount of clinical and demographic metadata varied by source and participant and was provided uncurated.

As for this clone: It has no known antigen specificity. The input lacks base qualities; no much larger clone sits a single base away.

TCRbeta CDR3 regions were amplified from genomic DNA by means of the immunoSEQ Assay, a bias-controlled multiplex PCR. The paper's processing steps were these. Nucleated cell counts per sample were estimated from amplification of reference gene primers within the assay. To quantify the absolute abundance of each unique TCRbeta CDR3 rearrangement, sequence reads were collapsed and filtered. Productive Simpson clonality was computed per sample as the square root of Simpson's diversity index over productive rearrangements. TCRdb retrieved this table from immuneACCESS and kept in-frame rearrangements only. Not all clones are present; in checked studies, unresolved V genes account for under half, and no reason is known for the remainder. V, J and clone size derive from that table, while D and trimming were established from the DNA sequence. The sample data list 330,000 or so clones, and roughly 89% of these were observed just once. About 3.9% of the sample is taken by the ten largest.

One collaborating source in Seattle enrolled patients while the patients were actively infected and followed the patients over time throughout the course of disease. Each collaborating institution followed its own protocols to collect whole blood in K2EDTA tubes. For TCRbeta analysis, collaborators shipped samples in one of three forms: frozen whole blood, isolated PBMCs, or DNA extracted from either of those sample types. From cysteine to phenylalanine, the CDR3 is 19 amino acids long. Only the CDR3 DNA stays, 57 bases, in frame from base 1. Trimming takes 4 bases off V and 2 bases off J; junction bases not matched to a gene: 16. As encoded in the germline V gene, CDR1 is LGHNA while CDR2 is YNFKEQ.

Rearrangement joined TRBV4-2 to TRBJ2-1; 8 junctional bases match TRBD1. The receptor's source is a woman aged 55-70 years with COVID-19, enrolled during active disease. The sequenced sample consisted of peripheral blood. The bases read TGTGCCAGCAGCCGAGATGGGACAGGCCCACCTCGACCCTACAATGAGCAGTTCTTC. Its translation reads: CASSRDGTGPPRPYNEQFF.